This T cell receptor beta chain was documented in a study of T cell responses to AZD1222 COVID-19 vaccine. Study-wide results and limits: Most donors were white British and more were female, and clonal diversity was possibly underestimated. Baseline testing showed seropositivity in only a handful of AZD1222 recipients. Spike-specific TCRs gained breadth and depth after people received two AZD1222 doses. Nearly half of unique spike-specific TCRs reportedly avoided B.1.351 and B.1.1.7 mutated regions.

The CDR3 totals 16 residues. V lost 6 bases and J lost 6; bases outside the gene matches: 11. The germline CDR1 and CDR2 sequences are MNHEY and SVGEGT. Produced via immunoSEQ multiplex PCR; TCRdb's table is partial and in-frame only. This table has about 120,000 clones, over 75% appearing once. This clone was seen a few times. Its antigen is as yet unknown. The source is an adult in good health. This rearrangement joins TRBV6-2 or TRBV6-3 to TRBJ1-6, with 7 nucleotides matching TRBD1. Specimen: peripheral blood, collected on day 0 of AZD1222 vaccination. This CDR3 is CASSSFPDRVNSPLHF. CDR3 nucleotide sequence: TGTGCCAGCAGCTCGTTTCCCGACAGGGTTAATTCACCCCTCCACTTT.